One sample yielded the 6 T cell receptor beta chains listed below, sequenced in a study of blood T cell repertoires in COVID-19. The method was immunoSEQ multiplex PCR; TCRdb's version includes in-frame clones alone and lacks a portion of them. The data hold about 110,000 clones, with about 90% observed a single time. The material sequenced was peripheral blood. These receptors came from a human donor in a cohort sampled during active COVID-19.

The rearrangement links TRBV5-4 to TRBJ1-4; D uncertain. V shed 0 bases and J shed 0 bases, with 6 bases lying between them. Germline values: CDR1 SGHNT, CDR2 YYREEE (reference sequence). The CDR3 runs 15 residues. The CDR3 coding sequence is TGTGCCAGCAGCTTGGGAGGCACAACTAATGAAAAACTGTTTTTT. Translation gives CASSLGGTTNEKLFF.

The J gene is TRBJ2-5, the V gene TRBV9, with a tentative D call TRBD1 (5 bases). Germline V gives CDR1 SGDLS, CDR2 YYNGEE. V lost 5 bases, J lost 5 bases, and 10 bases lay in between. CDR3 length: 12 amino acids. Here the CDR3 DNA reads TGTGCCAGCAGAGGACACGGGGAGACCCAGTACTTC. This codes for CASRGHGETQYF.

The chain uses TRBV10-2 and TRBJ2-3; 12 positions agree with TRBD2. Trimming removed 6 bases from V and 4 bases from J; junction bases left unmatched: 11. The CDR3 is made up of 17 amino acids. Germline CDR1 and CDR2: WSHSY and SAAADI. CDR3 loop: CASSFDPSGRDPDTQYF. The CDR3, as DNA: TGCGCCAGCAGCTTCGACCCTAGCGGGAGGGACCCAGATACGCAGTATTTT.

This clone was seen a handful of times. V gene TRBV6-6 combines with J gene TRBJ1-3; weak D call: TRBD1 (5 bases). V was clipped by 0 bases and J by 4 bases, with 10 bases between them. Germline loops: CDR1 MNHNY, CDR2 SVGAGI (reference sequence). This CDR3 has 15 amino acids. CDR3 nucleotide sequence: TGTGCCAGCAGTTACTCGATAAGGGGAGGAAACACCATATATTTT. This encodes CASSYSIRGGNTIYF.

This sequence joins TRBV24-1 and TRBJ1-5, with 9 bases identical to TRBD1. Germline V gene data show CDR1 as KGHDR and CDR2 as SFDVKD. V lost 2 bases, J lost 6 bases, and 7 bases stayed unmatched. The CDR3 runs to 16 residues. The CDR3 coding sequence is TGTGCCACCAGTGATTCAAATACAGGGGGCTCTCAGCCCCAGCATTTT. It is translated as CATSDSNTGGSQPQHF.

For this clone: At one of its ends the junction is not consistent with the germline gene, which may arise from a read error. The chain couples TRBV7-7 to TRBJ1-3; D not certain. The CDR3 is made up of 15 amino acids. Per germline, CDR1 SSHAT and CDR2 FNYEAQ (reference sequence). For the CDR3, the DNA is TGTGCTAGCAGTTCCGGCCTAGAGCCTGGAAACACCATATATTTT. Translation: CASSSGLEPGNTIYF.